This T cell receptor beta chain is drawn from a study of long-term antiretroviral therapy in people with HIV. Study-wide points: Among HIV repertoires, CDR3 length ranges were narrower than those of controls.

Run at survey level, the immunoSEQ assay was version v3.0. The assay was immunoSEQ multiplex PCR, and TCRdb's table has in-frame clones only and misses some. Of 25,000 to 35,000 clones in the sample, about 90% were seen once. This CDR3 spans 15 amino acids. J gave up 1 base and V 5 bases, and 6 bases lay outside the gene matches. CDR1 SGHNT and CDR2 YENEEA come from the germline V gene. As concerns this clone: Its antigen is still unknown.

Amounts of roughly 0.9-10 million cryopreserved PBMC were held in the samples before DNA extraction. This clonotype originated in a man aged 45 to 65 with HIV. The rearrangement links TRBV11-3 to TRBJ1-1; 8 bases fit TRBD1. The sequencing used unsorted PBMCs, collected 2 years after starting antiretroviral therapy. The CDR3, as DNA: TGTGCCAGCAGCCCGAGGGACAGGACGAACACTGAAGCTTTCTTT. Protein: CASSPRDRTNTEAFF.